This entry lists 28 T cell receptor beta chains sequenced from one sample in a study of shared clonotypes between healthy human individuals. Only in-frame clones appear in the TCRdb table, and some are missing; sequencing was by immunoSEQ multiplex PCR. There are 150,000 to 200,000 clones in the sample; 80% to 95% occur only once, and around 0.067% lies in the top ten. Material for sequencing was naive CD4+ T cells sorted from blood. Subset in this sample: CD45RA+ positively selected. The receptors here all came from a woman between 25 and 40 years old in good health.

The V and J genes are TRBV11-2 and TRBJ2-2, with a possible D match to TRBD2 (6 bases). The germline V and J ends were trimmed by 5 bases and 3 bases, with 16 bases remaining between them. There are 16 residues in the CDR3. Per the germline V gene, CDR1 is SGHAT and CDR2 is FQNNGV. CDR3 sequence reads: CASSSRRARHTGELFF. The CDR3 nucleotides read TGTGCCAGCAGCAGCAGGAGGGCAAGACACACCGGGGAGCTGTTTTTT.

V and J are TRBV4-1 and TRBJ2-6, with a possible D match to TRBD2 (5 bases). The ends were cut back, 4 bases at V and 1 base at J, with 20 bases in the middle. In germline, CDR1 is MGHRA, CDR2 YSYEKL. This CDR3 contains 19 residues. In nucleotides, the CDR3 is TGCGCCAGCAGCCTTTCTAAGGGTGCGGGCCCATCTGGGGCCAACGTCCTGACTTTC. Translating it yields CASSLSKGAGPSGANVLTF.

The chain is built from TRBV7-9 and TRBJ2-5; the D is unclear. The DNA matches TRBJ2-7 better at its end, which makes the J call doubtful. Per the germline V gene, CDR1 is SEHNR and CDR2 is FQNEAQ (reference sequence). This CDR3 is 17 amino acids long. For the CDR3, the DNA is TGTGCCAGCAGCTTCGTCCGGCAAATTACTGCCCCCTACGAGCAGTACTTC. Amino acid sequence: CASSFVRQITAPYEQYF.

This clone has only one observation. In DNA form, the CDR3 reads TGTGCCAGCAGTGTTCAGGACAGGGTTTGGGAAAAACTGTTTTTT. It encodes CASSVQDRVWEKLFF. The chain links TRBV2 to TRBJ1-4; 8 nucleotides agree with TRBD1. The V and J ends lost 4 bases and 8 bases, in that order; junction bases with no gene match: 9. Germline CDR1 and CDR2: SNHLY and FYNNEI. This CDR3 is built from 15 residues.

The J gene is TRBJ2-6, the V gene TRBV28, with 9 bases that match TRBD1. Germline assignment: CDR1 MDHEN and CDR2 SYDVKM. The junction had 6 bases not matched to a gene; V was cut back by 5 bases and J by 1 base. This CDR3 spans 17 amino acids. The CDR3 reads CASSGGQGMSGANVLTF. CDR3 bases: TGTGCCAGCAGTGGAGGACAGGGGATGTCTGGGGCCAACGTCCTGACTTTC.

The chain joins TRBV7-8 to TRBJ2-5; a weak D match, TRBD1 (6 bases). The DNA end lines up better with TRBJ2-7; the J call may be wrong. Germline values: CDR1 SGHVS, CDR2 FQNEAQ. This CDR3 is built from 14 residues. CDR3 DNA sequence: TGTGCCAGCAGCTTGGGGACACTTGACTACGAGCAGTACTTC. Protein: CASSLGTLDYEQYF.

This chain joins TRBV21-1 and TRBJ1-2. TRBV21-1 is designated a pseudogene. The CDR3 consists of 14 residues. CDR3 in DNA: TGTGCCAGCAGCAAAGACTCCGAGTGGTATGGCTACACCTTC. Its protein is CASSKDSEWYGYTF.

The V call is TRBV18, the J call TRBJ1-6; possibly TRBD1 for D (5 bases). The CDR3 is 14 residues long. CDR1 is KGHSH and CDR2 is LQKENI in the germline V gene. The V gene lost 4 bases and the J gene lost 7 bases, with 11 bases spanning the gap. CDR3 nucleotide sequence: TGTGCCAGCTCACACGACAGTTCCAATTCACCCCTCCACTTT. Protein: CASSHDSSNSPLHF.

This clone was seen only once. The genes are TRBV5-1 and TRBJ1-1; 11 nucleotides align to TRBD1. The germline gives CDR1 SGHRS, CDR2 YFSETQ. Unmatched junction bases numbered 6, after V lost 4 bases and J lost 4 bases. The CDR3 covers 15 residues. This CDR3 reads CASSKDRGRITEAFF. CDR3 DNA sequence: TGCGCCAGCAGCAAGGACAGGGGGCGCATCACTGAAGCTTTCTTT.

The V and J genes are TRBV27 and TRBJ2-5, with TRBD2 matching 15 bases. With 5 bases clipped from V and 1 base from J, the junction kept 11 bases outside the gene matches. The germline gives CDR1 MNHEY, CDR2 SMNVEV (reference sequence). CDR3 length equals 19 residues. The DNA of the CDR3 is TGTGCCAGCAGTCCACTCCCGGGACTAGCGGGAGGTCCCCAAGAGACCCAGTACTTC. Residues: CASSPLPGLAGGPQETQYF.

The chain couples TRBV30 to TRBJ1-2; D perhaps matches TRBD1 (6 bases). This CDR3 is 12 amino acids long. Germline CDR1 reads GTSNPN; CDR2 reads SVGIG (reference sequence). The ends were cut back, 3 bases at V and 8 bases at J, with 13 bases in the middle. CDR3 nucleotides: TGTGCCTGGAGGGGGCAGGGGCAAGGCTACACCTTC. It codes for CAWRGQGQGYTF.

This clone has only a few counts. The chain couples TRBV28 to TRBJ2-7; 13 bases agree with TRBD2. The V segment lost 5 bases and the J segment 4 bases; nucleotides outside the gene matches: 2. The CDR3 extends over 14 amino acids. CDR1 and CDR2 (germline): MDHEN, SYDVKM. The chain's CDR3 is CASSAGLAGYEQYF. The CDR3 DNA follows: TGTGCCAGCAGTGCGGGACTAGCGGGATACGAGCAGTACTTC.

The chain carries TRBV28 and TRBJ1-2; D call uncertain. Per germline, CDR1 MDHEN and CDR2 SYDVKM. The CDR3 length is 13 residues. V lost 2 bases, J lost 3 bases, and 7 bases lay in between. The CDR3 sequence is CASSLMADYGYTF. The CDR3 nucleotides read TGTGCCAGCAGTTTAATGGCAGACTATGGCTACACCTTC.

The genes are TRBV29-1 and TRBJ1-2, with D possibly being TRBD1 (5 bases). Looked up from germline, CDR1 is SQVTM and CDR2 is ANQGSEA. This CDR3 spans 12 amino acids. Trimming took off 1 base at V and 9 bases at J, with 12 bases between the two ends. This chain's CDR3 is CSVEGQGRSYTF. In DNA, the CDR3 is TGCAGCGTTGAAGGCCAGGGTCGGAGCTACACCTTC.

This sequence joins TRBV7-9 and TRBJ2-3; D may match TRBD1 or TRBD2 (6 bases each). The germline CDR1 and CDR2 sequences are SEHNR and FQNEAQ (reference sequence). The CDR3 runs 16 residues. V gave up 1 base and J gave up 3 bases, with 14 bases separating them. CDR3 in DNA: TGTGCCAGCAGCTTAGGTAGGGGGGCTACGACAGATACGCAGTATTTT. Protein: CASSLGRGATTDTQYF.

The genes are TRBV28 and TRBJ2-5; the D gene is possibly TRBD1 (7 bases). The J call is in doubt because the DNA end fits TRBJ2-7 better. Germline V CDR1 and CDR2: MDHEN, SYDVKM. The CDR3 covers 15 residues. In DNA form, the CDR3 reads TGTGCCAGCAGTCCTCGACAGGGACTTACCTACGAGCAGTACTTC. Protein: CASSPRQGLTYEQYF.

The V call is TRBV5-1, the J call TRBJ1-1; D may be TRBD1 (6 bases). The CDR3 sequence is 16 residues long. V was pared by 3 bases and J by 1 base, with 16 bases between. CDR1 and CDR2 (germline): SGHRS, YFSETQ. The CDR3 sequence is CASSSSLGAGNTEAFF. CDR3 nucleotides: TGCGCCAGCAGCTCTAGCCTGGGGGCAGGGAACACTGAAGCTTTCTTT.

The chain couples TRBV28 to TRBJ1-3; D gene ambiguous. The CDR3 sequence is 13 residues long. Trimming cost V 5 bases and J 6 bases, with 11 bases left between them. Germline V gene data show CDR1 as MDHEN and CDR2 as SYDVKM. CDR3 nucleotides: TGTGCCAGCAGTCCACTCCTCTCAAACACCATATATTTT. Translating gives CASSPLLSNTIYF.

This clone was found once. The chain is built from TRBV7-8 and TRBJ2-7; 9 nucleotides align to TRBD2. The CDR3 loop spans 14 amino acids. V gave up 2 bases and J gave up 4 bases; unmatched junction bases: 3. Germline V gene sequence: CDR1 SGHVS, CDR2 FQNEAQ. The CDR3 protein is CASSLLAGSYEQYF. As DNA, the CDR3 is TGTGCCAGCAGCTTACTAGCGGGGTCGTACGAGCAGTACTTC.

The rearrangement links TRBV5-1 to TRBJ2-1; TRBD1 matches 9 bases. Trimming cost V 3 bases and J 8 bases; bases outside gene matches: 9. Per germline, CDR1 SGHRS and CDR2 YFSETQ. The CDR3 is 15 amino acids. The CDR3 nucleotides are TGCGCCAGCAGCTGGGGGACAGGGTCAACGGATGAGCAGTTCTTC. This codes for CASSWGTGSTDEQFF.

This sequence joins TRBV2 and TRBJ1-1; D is uncertain. Per germline, CDR1 SNHLY and CDR2 FYNNEI. Trimming stripped 6 bases from V and 0 bases from J, with 14 bases between. The CDR3 loop spans 15 amino acids. CDR3 loop: CASRVEQLMNTEAFF. CDR3 nucleotides: TGTGCCAGCAGGGTCGAACAGCTCATGAACACTGAAGCTTTCTTT.

This clone occurred once. The rearrangement joins TRBV27 to TRBJ1-4, with D uncertain. With 5 bases removed from V and 8 bases from J, the gap between germline ends came to 12 bases. The CDR3 runs to 13 residues. Germline assignment: CDR1 MNHEY and CDR2 SMNVEV (reference sequence). The CDR3: CASSPPPGEKLFF. The CDR3 DNA is TGTGCCAGCAGTCCCCCGCCGGGAGAAAAACTGTTTTTT. Based on the CDR3 plus reference TRBV27 and TRBJ1-4, the full variable domain is EAQVTQNPRYLITVTGKKLTVTCSQNMNHEYMSWYRQDPGLGLRQIYYSMNVEVTDKGDVPEGYKVSRKEKRNFPLILESPSPNQTSLYFCASSPPPGEKLFFGSGTQLSVL.

In this sample, this clone turned up once. This chain joins TRBV28 and TRBJ2-1; TRBD1 aligns across 8 bases. The J segment lost 9 bases and the V segment lost 7 bases, leaving 8 bases of the junction unmatched. The germline CDR1 and CDR2 sequences are MDHEN and SYDVKM. This CDR3 comprises 13 residues. The CDR3 nucleotides are TGTGCCAGCACCCGGACAGGGTGGGGTGAGCAGTTCTTC. It encodes CASTRTGWGEQFF.

In DNA, the CDR3 is TGTGCCAGCAGCTTAGCGCGAGACAGGGGTTCCTACGAGCAGTACTTC. It translates to CASSLARDRGSYEQYF. V usage is TRBV7-8 and J usage is TRBJ2-7; 8 nucleotides align to TRBD1. V gave up 0 bases and J gave up 1 base; unmatched junction bases: 5. This CDR3 has 16 amino acids. Germline V gene lookup returns CDR1 SGHVS and CDR2 FQNEAQ.

V usage is TRBV28 and J usage is TRBJ2-7; no reliable D call. Deletions cut 6 bases from V and 2 bases from J, with 8 bases between. The CDR3 runs to 12 residues. Germline lookup yields CDR1 MDHEN and CDR2 SYDVKM. The CDR3 region is CASSGGPYEQYF. The CDR3, as DNA: TGTGCCAGCAGCGGCGGCCCCTACGAGCAGTACTTC.

The chain combines TRBV5-1 with TRBJ2-3; 9 nucleotides agree with TRBD1. Unmatched junction bases numbered 3, after V lost 4 bases and J lost 0 bases. This CDR3 has 15 amino acids. Germline-derived CDR1 and CDR2 are SGHRS and YFSETQ. CDR3 DNA sequence: TGCGCCAGCAGCGGGACAGGGCTAAGCACAGATACGCAGTATTTT. Translating gives CASSGTGLSTDTQYF.

This chain uses TRBV19 with TRBJ1-1; a weak D match, TRBD1 (6 bases). The CDR3 is 16 amino acids. The germline gives CDR1 LNHDA, CDR2 SQIVND (reference sequence). V lost 4 bases, J lost 0 bases, and 15 bases lay in between. The CDR3 sequence: CASSRLFRGMNTEAFF. CDR3 bases: TGTGCCAGTAGTAGACTCTTCAGGGGCATGAACACTGAAGCTTTCTTT.

J is TRBJ2-2 and V is TRBV7-2; D is unresolved. V gave up 6 bases and J gave up 5 bases, with 13 bases separating them. Germline CDR1 SGHTA, CDR2 FQGNSA. The CDR3 totals 14 residues. Here the CDR3 reads CASRALIRTGELFF. The CDR3, as DNA: TGTGCCAGCAGGGCTCTTATTAGAACCGGGGAGCTGTTTTTT. Looking up the rest from reference TRBV7-2 and TRBJ2-2 gives the full variable domain: GAGVSQSPSNKVTEKGKDVELRCDPISGHTALYWYRQSLGQGLEFLIYFQGNSAPDKSGLPSDRFSAERTGGSVSTLTIQRTQQEDSAVYLCASRALIRTGELFFGEGSRLTVL.